This record looks at one TCR beta chain sequence and its context. Its cognate antigen is unknown. The data originate from a study of cytomegalovirus exposure and HLA in healthy donors. The study's findings and limits: Later on, a genetic analysis was performed. It linked a missense variant in DCLRE1C with V- and J-gene trimming of TCR beta. Reportedly, cytomegalovirus status was diagnosed with high sensitivity and specificity.

Amplification used 60 Vbeta primers and 13 Jbeta primers. The assay was immunoSEQ multiplex PCR, and TCRdb's table has in-frame clones only and misses some. The table has fewer than 130,000 clones, around two thirds seen once. The specimen was PBMCs. The TCR originated in a man aged 30 to 39 in good health and CMV-seropositive.

The CDR3 loop is CASSRTFNSNQPQHF. CDR3 nucleotides: TGTGCCAGCAGTAGGACATTCAATAGCAATCAGCCCCAGCATTTT. The chain employs TRBV28 and TRBJ1-5, with D tentatively TRBD1 (5 bases). V gave up 5 bases and J gave up 0 bases, with 11 bases separating them. Germline lookup yields CDR1 MDHEN and CDR2 SYDVKM. The CDR3 extends over 15 amino acids.